The 8 T cell receptor beta chains below all came from one sample that was sequenced in a study of blood T cell repertoires in COVID-19. Clones were sequenced by immunoSEQ multiplex PCR, and TCRdb holds only the in-frame ones, with some missing. The sample has approximately 290,000 clones, 80% to 95% seen once; the top ten hold roughly 1.1%. The sequencing input was PBMCs or T cells enriched from blood (not recorded which). Every receptor here comes from a woman under 40 who had recovered from COVID-19.

The chain carries TRBV10-2 and TRBJ1-6, with 7 bases identical to TRBD1. Germline loops: CDR1 WSHSY, CDR2 SAAADI. The V segment lost 6 bases and the J segment 7 bases; nucleotides outside the gene matches: 6. There are 14 residues in the CDR3. The CDR3, as DNA: TGCGCCAGCAGAGAGACAGGGAGCAATTCACCCCTCCACTTT. It translates to CASRETGSNSPLHF.

In its sample, this clone was seen once. This chain connects TRBV19 to TRBJ1-6; maybe TRBD1 (5 bases). Trimming stripped 7 bases from V and 6 bases from J, with 16 bases between. This CDR3 contains 15 residues. Germline assignment: CDR1 LNHDA and CDR2 SQIVND (reference sequence). CDR3 in amino acids: CASTPTGHGNSPLHF. DNA of the CDR3: TGTGCCAGTACCCCCACAGGACACGGTAATTCACCCCTCCACTTT.

The CDR3 nucleotides read TGCGCCAGCAGCCAAGATCCGAGGACAGGGAACACTGAAGCTTTCTTT. As protein: CASSQDPRTGNTEAFF. This chain uses TRBV4-3 with TRBJ1-1; 7 bases map to TRBD1. The CDR3 is 16 amino acids. V lost 0 bases, J lost 1 base, and 5 bases stayed unmatched. From germline, CDR1 is LGHNA and CDR2 YSLEER.

The chain joins TRBV9 to TRBJ1-6, with D tentatively TRBD1 (5 bases). Trimming cost V 0 bases and J 9 bases, with 10 bases left between them. CDR1 is SGDLS, CDR2 YYNGEE, per germline. The CDR3 has 14 residues. This CDR3 reads CASSVEGVRSPLHF. DNA of the CDR3: TGTGCCAGCAGCGTAGAAGGGGTACGTTCACCCCTCCACTTT.

This clone came up once. The V call is TRBV4-1, the J call TRBJ2-5; 10 bases line up with TRBD2. The CDR3 spans 16 residues. Germline trimming cut 3 bases from V and 5 bases from J; bases unmatched to any gene: 9. Germline-derived CDR1 and CDR2 are MGHRA and YSYEKL. In nucleotides, the CDR3 is TGCGCCAGCAGCCAGACCTTAGCGGGAGGAGGGGAGACCCAGTACTTC. Translated, it gives CASSQTLAGGGETQYF.

The chain combines TRBV14 with TRBJ2-1, with D possibly being TRBD2 (6 bases). Germline V lookup: CDR1 SGHDN, CDR2 FVKESK. The CDR3 is 14 amino acids. V was cut by 2 bases and J by 6 bases, with 11 bases left in between. The CDR3, as DNA: TGTGCCAGCAGCCAACCGGGGACTTCCAATGAGCAGTTCTTC. This sequence encodes CASSQPGTSNEQFF.

The rearrangement uses TRBV10-2 and TRBJ1-1; D might be TRBD1 (5 bases). The germline gives CDR1 WSHSY, CDR2 SAAADI. CDR3 size: 16 residues. The V end was cut by 6 bases, the J end by 7 bases, with 24 bases between. The CDR3 DNA is TGCGCCAGCAGCGAGGCCCGGGGGGGAAGAGGGGTTGAAGCTTTCTTT. Its translation is CASSEARGGRGVEAFF.

The V and J genes are TRBV15 and TRBJ2-1, with a possible D match to TRBD1 (6 bases). Germline lookup yields CDR1 LNHNV and CDR2 YYDKDF (reference sequence). V was pared by 0 bases and J by 7 bases, with 19 bases between. The CDR3 is 17 residues long. CDR3 DNA: TGTGCCACCAGCAGAGATCGGGGCAGGGGCGGTGTTAATGAGCAGTTCTTC. Amino acid sequence: CATSRDRGRGGVNEQFF.